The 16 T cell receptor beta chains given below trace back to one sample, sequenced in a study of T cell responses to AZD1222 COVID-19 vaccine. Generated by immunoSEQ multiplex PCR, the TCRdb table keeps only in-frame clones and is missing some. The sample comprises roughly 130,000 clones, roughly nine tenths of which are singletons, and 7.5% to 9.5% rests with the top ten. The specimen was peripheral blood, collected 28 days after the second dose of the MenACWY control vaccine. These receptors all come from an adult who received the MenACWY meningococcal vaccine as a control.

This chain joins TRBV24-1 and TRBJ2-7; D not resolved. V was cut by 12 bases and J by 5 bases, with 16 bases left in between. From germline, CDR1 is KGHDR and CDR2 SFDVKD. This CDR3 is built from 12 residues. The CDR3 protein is CAPCRVRDEQYF. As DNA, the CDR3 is TGTGCCCCCTGCCGGGTTCGAGACGAGCAGTACTTC.

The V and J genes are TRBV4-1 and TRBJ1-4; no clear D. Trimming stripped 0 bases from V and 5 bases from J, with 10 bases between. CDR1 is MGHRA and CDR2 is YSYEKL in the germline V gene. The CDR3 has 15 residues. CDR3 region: CASSQENRRNEKLFF. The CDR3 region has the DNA TGCGCCAGCAGCCAAGAGAACAGAAGAAATGAAAAACTGTTTTTT.

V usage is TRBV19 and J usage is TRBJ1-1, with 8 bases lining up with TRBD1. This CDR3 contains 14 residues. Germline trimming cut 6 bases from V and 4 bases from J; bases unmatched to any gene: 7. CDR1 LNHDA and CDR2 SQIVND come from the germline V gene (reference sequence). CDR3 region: CASSPTGGATEAFF. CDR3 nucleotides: TGTGCCAGTAGCCCTACAGGGGGAGCCACTGAAGCTTTCTTT.

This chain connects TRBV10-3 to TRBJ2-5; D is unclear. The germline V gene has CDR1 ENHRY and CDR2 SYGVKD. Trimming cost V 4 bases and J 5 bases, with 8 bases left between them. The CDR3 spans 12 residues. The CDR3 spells CAISGSDETQYF. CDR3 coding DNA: TGTGCCATCAGTGGAAGTGACGAGACCCAGTACTTC.

CDR3 in amino acids: CASSSRTSGGARETQYF. The CDR3 bases are TGTGCCAGCAGTAGTAGGACTAGCGGGGGGGCACGAGAGACCCAGTACTTC. This chain links TRBV6-2 or TRBV6-3 with TRBJ2-5; 15 nucleotides align to TRBD2. V dropped 5 bases and J dropped 4; count of bases not matched to a gene: 8. The CDR3 is made up of 17 amino acids. Germline CDR1 is MNHEY and CDR2 is SVGEGT.

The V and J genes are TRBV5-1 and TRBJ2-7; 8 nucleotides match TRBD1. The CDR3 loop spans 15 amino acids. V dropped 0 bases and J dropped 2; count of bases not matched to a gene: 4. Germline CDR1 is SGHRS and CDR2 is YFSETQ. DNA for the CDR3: TGCGCCAGCAGCTTGGATGACAGGGGCACCTACGAGCAGTACTTC. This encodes CASSLDDRGTYEQYF.

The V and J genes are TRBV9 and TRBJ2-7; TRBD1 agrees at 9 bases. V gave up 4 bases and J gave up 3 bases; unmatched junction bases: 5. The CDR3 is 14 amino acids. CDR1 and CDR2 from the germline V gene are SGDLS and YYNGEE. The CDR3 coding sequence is TGTGCCAGCAGCCGGACAGGGGAAGGCTACGAGCAGTACTTC. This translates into CASSRTGEGYEQYF.

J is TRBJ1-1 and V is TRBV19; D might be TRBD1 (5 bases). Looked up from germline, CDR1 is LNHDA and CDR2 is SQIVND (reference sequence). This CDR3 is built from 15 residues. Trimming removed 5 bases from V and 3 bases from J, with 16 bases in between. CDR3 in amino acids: CASSSPGGTYTEAFF. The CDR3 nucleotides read TGTGCCAGTAGTTCCCCCGGGGGGACCTACACTGAAGCTTTCTTT. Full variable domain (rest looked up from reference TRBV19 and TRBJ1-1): DGGITQSPKYLFRKEGQNVTLSCEQNLNHDAMYWYRQDPGQGLRLIYYSQIVNDFQKGDIAEGYSVSREKKESFPLTVTSAQKNPTAFYLCASSSPGGTYTEAFFGQGTRLTVV.

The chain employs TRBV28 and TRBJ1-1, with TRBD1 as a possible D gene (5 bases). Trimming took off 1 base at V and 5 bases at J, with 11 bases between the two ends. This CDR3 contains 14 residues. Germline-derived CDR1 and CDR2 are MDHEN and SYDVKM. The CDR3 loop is CASSLYLGGTEAFF. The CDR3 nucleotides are TGTGCCAGCAGTTTATATCTCGGGGGGACTGAAGCTTTCTTT.

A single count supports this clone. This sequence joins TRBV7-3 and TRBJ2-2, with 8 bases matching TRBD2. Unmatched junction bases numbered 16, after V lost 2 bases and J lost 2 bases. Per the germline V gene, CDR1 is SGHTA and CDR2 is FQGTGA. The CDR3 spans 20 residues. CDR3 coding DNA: TGTGCCAGCAGCTTAGGTCCCCCCTCAGCGGGAGACATTAACACCGGGGAGCTGTTTTTT. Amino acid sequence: CASSLGPPSAGDINTGELFF.

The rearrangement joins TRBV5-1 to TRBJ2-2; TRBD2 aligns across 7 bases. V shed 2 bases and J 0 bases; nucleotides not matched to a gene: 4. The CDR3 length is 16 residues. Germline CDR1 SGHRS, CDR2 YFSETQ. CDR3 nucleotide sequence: TGCGCCAGCAGCTTTCCTGGGGGGGCGAACACCGGGGAGCTGTTTTTT. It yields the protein CASSFPGGANTGELFF.

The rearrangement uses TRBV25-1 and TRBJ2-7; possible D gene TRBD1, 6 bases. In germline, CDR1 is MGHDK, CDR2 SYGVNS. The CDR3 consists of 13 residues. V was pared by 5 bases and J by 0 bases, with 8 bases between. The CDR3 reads CASSRQVSYEQYF. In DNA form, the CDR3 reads TGTGCCAGCAGTCGACAGGTCTCCTACGAGCAGTACTTC.

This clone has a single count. The CDR3 loop is CGGESGGANSPLHF. The CDR3 nucleotides read TGTGGAGGGGAGTCAGGGGGTGCGAATTCACCCCTCCACTTT. The chain uses TRBV30 and TRBJ1-6, with 7 bases lining up with TRBD1. CDR1 GTSNPN and CDR2 SVGIG come from the germline V gene (reference sequence). This CDR3 region has 14 residues.

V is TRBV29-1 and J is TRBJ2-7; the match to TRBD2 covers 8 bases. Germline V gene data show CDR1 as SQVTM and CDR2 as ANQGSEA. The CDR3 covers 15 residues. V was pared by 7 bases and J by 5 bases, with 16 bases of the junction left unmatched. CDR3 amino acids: CSASNLAGPRNEQYF. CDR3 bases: TGCAGCGCCTCGAACTTAGCGGGGCCCAGGAACGAGCAGTACTTC.

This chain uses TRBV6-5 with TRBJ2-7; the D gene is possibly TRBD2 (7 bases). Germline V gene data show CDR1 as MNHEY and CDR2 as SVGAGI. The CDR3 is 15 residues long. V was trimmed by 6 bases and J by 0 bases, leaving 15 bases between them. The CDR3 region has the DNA TGTGCCAGCAGGACTCCGGCGGGGGCCTCCTACGAGCAGTACTTC. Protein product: CASRTPAGASYEQYF.

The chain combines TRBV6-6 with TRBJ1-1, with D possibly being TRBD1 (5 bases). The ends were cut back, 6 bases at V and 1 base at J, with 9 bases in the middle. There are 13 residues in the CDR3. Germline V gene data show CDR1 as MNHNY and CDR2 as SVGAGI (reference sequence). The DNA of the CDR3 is TGTGCCAGCAGCTCCGACAGGAACACTGAAGCTTTCTTT. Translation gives CASSSDRNTEAFF.